These 4 T cell receptor beta chains share one sample of origin, sequenced in a study of blood T cell repertoires in COVID-19 (dated by TCRdb to the early 2020s). Libraries came from the immunoSEQ multiplex PCR assay. TCRdb limited this immuneACCESS table to in-frame rearrangements with V and J called. A share of clones is missing; checked studies link under half to unresolved V genes, and the rest is unexplained. The sample records 190,000 or so clones, approximately 87% of which are singletons. The ten largest account for 6.2% of the sample. Sequenced sample: peripheral blood. All receptors come from a man aged 55 to 69 who had recovered from COVID-19.

CDR3 in amino acids: CASSQYGTPNYINSYNEQFF. DNA for the CDR3: TGTGCCAGCAGCCAATACGGGACTCCAAATTACATAAACTCCTACAATGAGCAGTTCTTC. The chain joins TRBV3-1 (or the pseudogene TRBV3-2) to TRBJ2-1; perhaps TRBD2 as D (6 bases). The CDR3 consists of 20 residues. The germline gives CDR1 LGHDT, CDR2 YNNKEL (reference sequence). Between the trimmed V and J ends, which lost 2 bases and 0 bases, there was a span of 23 bases.

The J gene is TRBJ1-6, the V gene TRBV12-3 or TRBV12-4; D remains ambiguous. Trimming stripped 9 bases from V and 8 bases from J, with 11 bases between. The CDR3 runs to 12 residues. CDR3 protein: CASRLTDSPLHF. Written as DNA, the CDR3 is TGTGCCAGTCGACTAACGGATTCACCCCTCCACTTT.

The chain has TRBV9 and TRBJ2-7; TRBD1 aligns across 7 bases. The CDR3 is 16 amino acids. Per the germline V gene, CDR1 is SGDLS and CDR2 is YYNGEE. V gave up 0 bases and J gave up 3 bases; unmatched junction bases: 9. The CDR3 DNA reads as TGTGCCAGCAGCGTAGGGCCGGGACAGTCAAACTACGAGCAGTACTTC. It codes for CASSVGPGQSNYEQYF.

This clone has a single count. This chain uses TRBV5-6 with TRBJ2-2; D gene ambiguous. Per the germline V gene, CDR1 is SGHDT and CDR2 is YYEEEE. Trimming stripped 3 bases from V and 0 bases from J, with 9 bases between. The CDR3 length is 15 residues. CDR3 DNA: TGTGCCAGCAGCTCATACCTATCGAACACCGGGGAGCTGTTTTTT. Translation: CASSSYLSNTGELFF.